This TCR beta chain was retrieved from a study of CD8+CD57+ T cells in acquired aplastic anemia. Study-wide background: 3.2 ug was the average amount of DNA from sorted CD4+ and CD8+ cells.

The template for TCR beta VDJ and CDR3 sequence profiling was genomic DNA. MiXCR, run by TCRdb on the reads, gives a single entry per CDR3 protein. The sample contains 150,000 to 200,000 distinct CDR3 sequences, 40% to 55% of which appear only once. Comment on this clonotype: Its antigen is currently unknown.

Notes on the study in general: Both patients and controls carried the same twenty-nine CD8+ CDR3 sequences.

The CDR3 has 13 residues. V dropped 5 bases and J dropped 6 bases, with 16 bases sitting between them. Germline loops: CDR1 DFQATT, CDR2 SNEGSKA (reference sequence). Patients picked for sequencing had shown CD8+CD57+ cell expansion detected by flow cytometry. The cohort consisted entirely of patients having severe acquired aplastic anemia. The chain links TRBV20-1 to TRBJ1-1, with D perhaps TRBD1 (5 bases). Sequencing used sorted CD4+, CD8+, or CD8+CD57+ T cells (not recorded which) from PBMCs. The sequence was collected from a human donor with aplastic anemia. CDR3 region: CSASQGPRPEAFF. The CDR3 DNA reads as TGCAGTGCTTCCCAGGGCCCCCGCCCTGAAGCTTTCTTT.